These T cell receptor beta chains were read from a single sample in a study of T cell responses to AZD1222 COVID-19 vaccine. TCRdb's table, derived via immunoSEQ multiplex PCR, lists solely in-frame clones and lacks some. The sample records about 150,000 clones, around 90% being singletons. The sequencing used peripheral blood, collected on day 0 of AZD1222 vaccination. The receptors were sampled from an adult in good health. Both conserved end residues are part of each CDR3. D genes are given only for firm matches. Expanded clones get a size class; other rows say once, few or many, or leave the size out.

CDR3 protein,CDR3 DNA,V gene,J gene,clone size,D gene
CASGLGQGVQETQYF,TGTGCTAGTGGCTTGGGACAGGGGGTACAAGAGACCCAGTACTTC,TRBV12-5,TRBJ2-5,-,TRBD1
CATWDSNSYGYTF,TGTGCCACATGGGACAGCAATTCGTATGGCTACACCTTC,TRBV6-5,TRBJ1-2,-,TRBD1
CASSERGAGEETQYF,TGTGCCAGCAGTGAACGCGGGGCAGGGGAGGAGACCCAGTACTTC,TRBV6-1,TRBJ2-5,-,-
CASSPATTGTIYGYTF,TGTGCCAGCTCACCAGCCACGACAGGGACCATCTATGGCTACACCTTC,TRBV18,TRBJ1-2,-,TRBD1
CASSYSRQRINYGYTF,TGTGCCAGCAGTTACTCAAGACAGAGGATTAACTATGGCTACACCTTC,TRBV6-5,TRBJ1-2,-,-
CASRPPPGVNTEAFF,TGCGCCAGCAGACCCCCCCCGGGGGTGAACACTGAAGCTTTCTTT,TRBV5-1,TRBJ1-1,-,-
CASSLGEGVSSYNSPLHF,TGCGCCAGCAGCTTGGGTGAGGGCGTGAGCTCCTATAATTCACCCCTCCACTTT,TRBV5-1,TRBJ1-6,-,-
CASSLGPGLAGDEQYF,TGCGCCAGCAGCCTGGGCCCGGGACTAGCGGGAGACGAGCAGTACTTC,TRBV4-1,TRBJ2-7,once,TRBD2
CASRLDGSPNEQYF,TGTGCCAGCAGACTGGACGGATCCCCAAACGAGCAGTACTTC,TRBV6-5,TRBJ2-7,-,-
CASSLSIPYEQYF,TGTGCCAGCAGTTTATCGATTCCCTACGAGCAGTACTTC,TRBV27,TRBJ2-7,-,-
CASSQATGASNEQFF,TGTGCCAGCAGCCAAGCGACAGGGGCTTCCAATGAGCAGTTCTTC,TRBV3-1/TRBV3-2,TRBJ2-1,-,TRBD1
CASSLEGSSGNTIYF,TGTGCCAGCAGCTTAGAAGGAAGCTCTGGAAACACCATATATTTT,TRBV7-6,TRBJ1-3,once,-
CASTNSRYGNQPQHF,TGTGCCAGCACCAACAGTAGGTATGGCAATCAGCCCCAGCATTTT,TRBV2,TRBJ1-5,once,-
CASSAGGPGSGYGYTF,TGTGCCAGCAGCGCCGGGGGCCCAGGGAGCGGCTATGGCTACACCTTC,TRBV9,TRBJ1-2,-,-
CASSSPRGAQHF,TGTGCCAGCAGCTCACCCAGGGGGGCCCAGCATTTT,TRBV7-9,TRBJ1-5,-,TRBD1
CASSKGHLKETQYF,TGTGCCAGCAGTAAGGGACACCTAAAAGAGACCCAGTACTTC,TRBV6-5,TRBJ2-5,-,-
CASSLLAGETQYF,TGTGCCAGCAGCTTACTCGCCGGAGAGACCCAGTACTTC,TRBV11-3,TRBJ2-5,few,-
CASSLAGQVTTGELFF,TGTGCCAGCAGCCTGGCGGGACAGGTGACCACCGGGGAGCTGTTTTTT,TRBV7-9,TRBJ2-2,-,TRBD1
CASSSVPGDTQYF,TGTGCCAGCAGCTCCGTCCCTGGGGATACGCAGTATTTT,TRBV11-3,TRBJ2-3,-,-
CASSPYQEDQPQHF,TGTGCCAGCTCACCATACCAGGAGGATCAGCCCCAGCATTTT,TRBV18,TRBJ1-5,-,-
CASSGEWGSPLHF,TGTGCCAGCAGCGGGGAGTGGGGTTCACCCCTCCACTTT,TRBV6-5,TRBJ1-6,-,-
CASSLIPSSGNTEAFF,TGTGCCAGCAGTTTAATACCGAGCTCGGGGAACACTGAAGCTTTCTTT,TRBV28,TRBJ1-1,-,-
CASSLGASGVGEQYF,TGCGCCAGCAGCTTGGGTGCTAGCGGGGTCGGCGAGCAGTACTTC,TRBV5-1,TRBJ2-7,-,TRBD2
CASRKGGVNYEQYF,TGTGCGAGCAGAAAGGGGGGAGTAAATTACGAGCAGTACTTC,TRBV27,TRBJ2-7,-,-
CASGDRLYEQYF,TGTGCCAGCGGGGACAGACTCTACGAGCAGTACTTC,TRBV6-5,TRBJ2-7,-,TRBD1
CASSLGTMYEQYF,TGTGCCAGCAGCTTGGGGACTATGTACGAGCAGTACTTC,TRBV5-4,TRBJ2-7,-,-
CASSSQTGIRVTQYF,TGTGCCAGCAGTTCCCAAACCGGGATTCGAGTTACGCAGTATTTT,TRBV6-2/TRBV6-3,TRBJ2-3,-,-
CSVEDLVAGANVLTF,TGCAGCGTTGAAGATCTGGTGGCTGGGGCCAACGTCCTGACTTTC,TRBV29-1,TRBJ2-6,-,-
CASSIAVNTGELFF,TGTGCCAGTAGTATTGCGGTTAACACCGGGGAGCTGTTTTTT,TRBV19,TRBJ2-2,-,-
CATSDYQQETQYF,TGTGCCACCTCGGACTACCAACAAGAGACCCAGTACTTC,TRBV6-5,TRBJ2-5,-,-
CASSFSGNTIYF,TGTGCCAGCAGCTTTAGTGGAAACACCATATATTTT,TRBV7-2,TRBJ1-3,-,-
CASSPHLYSRSGANVLTF,TGTGCCAGCAGCCCACACCTTTATTCTCGCTCTGGGGCCAACGTCCTGACTTTC,TRBV2,TRBJ2-6,medium-sized,-
CASSLTGANNEKLFF,TGCGCCAGCAGCCTCACAGGGGCCAATAATGAAAAACTGTTTTTT,TRBV5-1,TRBJ1-4,-,TRBD1
CASGKRTNTEAFF,TGTGCCAGCGGCAAGCGAACGAACACTGAAGCTTTCTTT,TRBV5-4,TRBJ1-1,-,-
CASSPRRTGVGYGYTF,TGTGCCAGCAGTCCGCGGCGGACAGGGGTGGGCTATGGCTACACCTTC,TRBV28,TRBJ1-2,once,TRBD1
CAIRLGAGNGYTF,TGTGCCATTCGCCTGGGGGCAGGGAATGGCTACACCTTC,TRBV28,TRBJ1-2,-,-
CASSLATTYEQYF,TGCGCCAGCAGCTTGGCCACCACCTACGAGCAGTACTTC,TRBV5-1,TRBJ2-7,few,-
CASSLFRGGETQYF,TGTGCCAGCAGCTTGTTCAGGGGCGGGGAGACCCAGTACTTC,TRBV5-4,TRBJ2-5,-,-
CASSAAGGVTGELFF,TGTGCCAGCAGCGCCGCAGGGGGCGTCACCGGGGAGCTGTTTTTT,TRBV9,TRBJ2-2,-,TRBD1
CASTGENEQYF,TGTGCCAGCACGGGGGAAAACGAGCAGTACTTC,TRBV6-4,TRBJ2-7,-,-
CASSPSGTGGSEQYF,TGTGCCAGTAGTCCGTCCGGGACGGGCGGTTCCGAGCAGTACTTC,TRBV19,TRBJ2-7,-,-
CASSTLSNQPQHF,TGTGCCAGTAGTACGTTGAGCAATCAGCCCCAGCATTTT,TRBV19,TRBJ1-5,few,-
CASSAGGQGIYEQYF,TGTGCCAGCAGCGCAGGGGGACAGGGGATTTACGAGCAGTACTTC,TRBV7-2,TRBJ2-7,-,TRBD1
CASRTTSGRESEQFF,TGCGCCAGCAGGACGACTAGCGGGAGGGAAAGTGAGCAGTTCTTC,TRBV4-1,TRBJ2-1,few,TRBD2
CASRGLAASNYGLYNEQFF,TGTGCCAGCAGGGGACTAGCGGCATCCAATTATGGTTTGTACAATGAGCAGTTCTTC,TRBV2,TRBJ2-1,-,TRBD2
CASSLLAGGWNYGYTF,TGTGCCAGCAGTTTATTGGCAGGGGGGTGGAACTATGGCTACACCTTC,TRBV27,TRBJ1-2,-,TRBD1
CASSPLAGETQYF,TGTGCCAGCTCACCACTCGCAGGGGAGACCCAGTACTTC,TRBV18,TRBJ2-5,-,-
CASRRTGGTTDTQYF,TGCGCCAGCAGACGGACAGGGGGCACGACAGATACGCAGTATTTT,TRBV5-1,TRBJ2-3,-,TRBD1
CASSLGTSGETQYF,TGCGCCAGCAGCTTGGGGACTAGCGGAGAGACCCAGTACTTC,TRBV5-1,TRBJ2-5,once,TRBD2
CASTRSGHRADTQYF,TGTGCCAGCACTCGTAGCGGACATAGAGCAGATACGCAGTATTTT,TRBV27,TRBJ2-3,once,-
CASSFRAAVDTQYF,TGTGCCAGCAGCTTCAGAGCTGCGGTAGATACGCAGTATTTT,TRBV11-3,TRBJ2-3,once,-
CASSPTVNTEAFF,TGTGCCAGCAGCCCTACAGTGAACACTGAAGCTTTCTTT,TRBV11-2,TRBJ1-1,-,-
CASSEDYRDSLMFF,TGTGCCAGCAGTGAAGATTACCGGGACTCCCTGATGTTCTTC,TRBV6-1,TRBJ2-1,-,-
CASSSLGYGFGNTIYF,TGTGCCAGCAGTTCCCTAGGTTACGGATTTGGTAACACCATATATTTT,TRBV28,TRBJ1-3,-,-
CASSEMRRGEQYF,TGTGCCAGCAGTGAAATGAGGCGGGGAGAGCAGTACTTC,TRBV2,TRBJ2-7,-,-